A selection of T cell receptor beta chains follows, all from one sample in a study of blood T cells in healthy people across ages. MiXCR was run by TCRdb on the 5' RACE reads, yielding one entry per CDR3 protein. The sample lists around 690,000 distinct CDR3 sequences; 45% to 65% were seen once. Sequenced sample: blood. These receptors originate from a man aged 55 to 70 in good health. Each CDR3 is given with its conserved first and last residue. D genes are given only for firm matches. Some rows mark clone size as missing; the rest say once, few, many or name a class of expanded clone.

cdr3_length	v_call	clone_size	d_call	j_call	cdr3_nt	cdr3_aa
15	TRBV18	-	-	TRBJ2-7	TGTGCCAGCTCACCACCGAGCTTGAGGGGCCTCGAGCAGTACTTC	CASSPPSLRGLEQYF
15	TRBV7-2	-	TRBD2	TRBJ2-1	TGTGCCAGCAGCTTATCGACTAGCGGGGTAAGAAAGCAGTTCTTC	CASSLSTSGVRKQFF
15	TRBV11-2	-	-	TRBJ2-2	TGTGCCAGCAGCTCCCTGCGCCGGAGCACCGGGGAGCTGTTTTTT	CASSSLRRSTGELFF
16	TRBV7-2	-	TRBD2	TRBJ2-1	TGTGCCAGCAGCGGTCGAGCCGGGGGGGCCTACAATGAGCAGTTCTTC	CASSGRAGGAYNEQFF
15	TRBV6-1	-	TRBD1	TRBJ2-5	TGTGCCAGCAGTGAGGGACAGGGGCGAATGGAGACCCAGTACTTC	CASSEGQGRMETQYF
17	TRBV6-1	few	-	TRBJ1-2	TGTGCCAGCAGTGAACACCTCTCCGATATTGGGAACTATGGCTACACCTTC	CASSEHLSDIGNYGYTF
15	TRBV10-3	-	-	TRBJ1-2	TGTGCCATCAGTGAAGCGATAGGGGAGGGGTATGGCTACACCTTC	CAISEAIGEGYGYTF
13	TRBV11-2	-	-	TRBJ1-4	TGTGCCAGCAGCTTTGCGGGAGTTGAAAAACTGTTTTTT	CASSFAGVEKLFF
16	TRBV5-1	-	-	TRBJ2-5	TGCGCCAGCAGCCCCCTTGAGGGGGGGGACTCGGAGACCCAGTACTTC	CASSPLEGGDSETQYF
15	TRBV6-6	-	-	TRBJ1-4	TGTGCCAGCAGCTCCTCCCCGGTAACTAATGAAAAACTGTTTTTT	CASSSSPVTNEKLFF
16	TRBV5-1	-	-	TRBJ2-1	TGCGCCAGCAGCCTGGGACCGCGGGCGGAGGGAAATGAGCAGTTCTTC	CASSLGPRAEGNEQFF
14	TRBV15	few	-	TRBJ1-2	TGTGCCACCAGCAGAGCCCAGTCGGTTGCCGGCTACACCTTC	CATSRAQSVAGYTF
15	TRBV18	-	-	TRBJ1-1	TGTGCCAGCTCACCAGCCATCGTCCAGAACACTGAAGCTTTCTTT	CASSPAIVQNTEAFF
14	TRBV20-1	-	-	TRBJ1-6	TGCAGTGCTAGGGTCGGGGGCATAGGTTCACCCCTCCACTTT	CSARVGGIGSPLHF
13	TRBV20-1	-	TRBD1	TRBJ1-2	TGCAGTGCCCGGACAGGGGACAACTATGGCTACACCTTC	CSARTGDNYGYTF
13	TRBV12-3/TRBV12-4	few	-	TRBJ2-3	TGTGCCAGCAGTAGGGACCTCCGTGATACGCAGTATTTT	CASSRDLRDTQYF
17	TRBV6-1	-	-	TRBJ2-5	TGTGCCAGCAGTGAACCGTCCTTAGCCGCCCGGGGGTGGACCCAGTACTTC	CASSEPSLAARGWTQYF
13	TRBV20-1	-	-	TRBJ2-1	TGCAGTGCTATATGGCAGGCCAACAATGAGCAGTTCTTC	CSAIWQANNEQFF
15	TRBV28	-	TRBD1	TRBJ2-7	TGTGCCAGCAGTGTCTCCGGGACAGGGGGCTACGAGCAGTACTTC	CASSVSGTGGYEQYF
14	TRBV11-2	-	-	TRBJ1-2	TGTGCCAGCAGCTTAGTTCCGGGTCCTAATGGCTACACCTTC	CASSLVPGPNGYTF
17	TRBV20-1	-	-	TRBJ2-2	TGCAGTGCTAGACCCGGTAGTGAGGGCAGCAGCACCGGGGAGCTGTTTTTT	CSARPGSEGSSTGELFF
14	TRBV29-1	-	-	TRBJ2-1	TGCAGCGTTGTCGTCGGGGCAACCTACAATGAGCAGTTCTTC	CSVVVGATYNEQFF
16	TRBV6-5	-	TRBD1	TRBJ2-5	TGTGCCAGCAGTTACTCGCTAAAGACAGGGGTTGAGACCCAGTACTTC	CASSYSLKTGVETQYF
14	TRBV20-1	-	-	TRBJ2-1	TGCAGTGCTAGAGAGCTCGACAGGTGCAATGAGCAGTTCTTC	CSARELDRCNEQFF
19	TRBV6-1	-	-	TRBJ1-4	TGTGCCAGCACCCTATTTCCTCCTGGCCGGTGGGCAACTAATGAAAAACTGTTTTTT	CASTLFPPGRWATNEKLFF
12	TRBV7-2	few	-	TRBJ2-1	TGTGCCAGCAGCAAGTACTACAATGAGCAGTTCTTC	CASSKYYNEQFF
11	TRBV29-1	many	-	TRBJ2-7	TGCAGCGTTGAGGGCAGCTACGAGCAGTACTTC	CSVEGSYEQYF
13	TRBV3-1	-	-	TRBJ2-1	TGTGCCAGCAGCCAAGTCCGGCGCGGTGAGCAGTTCTTC	CASSQVRRGEQFF
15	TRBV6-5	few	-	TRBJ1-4	TGTGCCAGCAGTTACCAACAGTCCCAGGGAGAAAAACTGTTTTTT	CASSYQQSQGEKLFF
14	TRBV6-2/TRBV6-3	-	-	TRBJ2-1	TGTGCCAGCAGTCTCCTGATGGTAGGCAATGAGCAGTTCTTC	CASSLLMVGNEQFF
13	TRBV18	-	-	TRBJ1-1	TGTGCCAGCTCAGCGACAGAGAACACTGAAGCTTTCTTT	CASSATENTEAFF
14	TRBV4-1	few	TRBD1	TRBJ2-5	TGCGCCAGCAGCCAAGGGACAGGAGTCGCGGCCCAGTACTTC	CASSQGTGVAAQYF
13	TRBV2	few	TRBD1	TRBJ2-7	TGTGCCAGCAGTGGGCAGACAGGGCTCGAGCAGTACTTC	CASSGQTGLEQYF
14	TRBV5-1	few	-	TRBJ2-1	TGCGCCAGCAGCTTGGCGGCCCCGGGGAATGAGCAGTTCTTC	CASSLAAPGNEQFF
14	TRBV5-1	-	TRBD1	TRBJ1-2	TGCGCCAGCAGCACAGGGGGCAATTGCTATGGCTACACCTTC	CASSTGGNCYGYTF
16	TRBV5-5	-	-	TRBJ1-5	TGTGCCAGCGGCTTGGAATGGAGGGGAGGATATCAGCCCCAGCATTTT	CASGLEWRGGYQPQHF
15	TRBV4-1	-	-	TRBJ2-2	TGCGCCAGCAGCCAAGATGCGGGGAACACCGGGGAGCTGTTTTTT	CASSQDAGNTGELFF
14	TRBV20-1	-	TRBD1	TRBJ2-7	TGCAGTGCCCCTCGGGGGGACAGGGCGGACGAGCAGTACTTC	CSAPRGDRADEQYF
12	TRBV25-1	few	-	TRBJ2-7	TGTGCCTCCACCGCCTGGGGTTACGAGCAGTACTTC	CASTAWGYEQYF
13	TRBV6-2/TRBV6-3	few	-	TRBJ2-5	TGTGCCAGCATACGGGCAGCGCAAGAGACCCAGTACTTC	CASIRAAQETQYF
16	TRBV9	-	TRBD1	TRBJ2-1	TGTGCCAGCAGCGTAGGGTTGGCAGGGGGTCGGAATGAGCAGTTCTTC	CASSVGLAGGRNEQFF
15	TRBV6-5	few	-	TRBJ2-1	TGTGCCAGCAGTTACGAATGGGGCCAAGGGAGGGAGCAGTTCTTC	CASSYEWGQGREQFF
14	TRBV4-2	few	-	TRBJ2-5	TGTGCCAGCAGCCAAGATAGAGGGATGGAGACCCAGTACTTC	CASSQDRGMETQYF
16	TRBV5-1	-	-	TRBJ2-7	TGCGCCAGCAGCTCTCCTCCGGGAGACGGCACCTACGAGCAGTACTTC	CASSSPPGDGTYEQYF
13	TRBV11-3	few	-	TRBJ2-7	TGTGCCAGCAGCTTTAATCCTTACGTGGAGCAGTACTTC	CASSFNPYVEQYF
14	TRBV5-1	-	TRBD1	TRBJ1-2	TGCGCCAGCAGCTCCTCAACAGGGGCCTATGTCTACACCTTC	CASSSSTGAYVYTF
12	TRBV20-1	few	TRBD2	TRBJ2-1	TGCAGTGCTAGCGGACTAGTAAATGAGCAGTTCTTC	CSASGLVNEQFF
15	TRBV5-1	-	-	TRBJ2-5	TGCGCCAGCAGCTTTACACCTACCGTCCAAGAGACCCAGTACTTC	CASSFTPTVQETQYF
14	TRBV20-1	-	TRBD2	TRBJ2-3	TGCAGTGCTAGATTGTCTAGCGGGGGTCGGACGCAGTATTTT	CSARLSSGGRTQYF
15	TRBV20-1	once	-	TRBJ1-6	TGCAGTGCCTCAGACGGGGGGGCGACGAATTCACCCCTCCACTTT	CSASDGGATNSPLHF
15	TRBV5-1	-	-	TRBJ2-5	TGCGCCAGCAGCTTGGTCACGGGGGCCGGGGAGACCCAGTACTTC	CASSLVTGAGETQYF
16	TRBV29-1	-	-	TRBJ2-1	TGCAGCGTTGGTGGAAGTGGCGAATATTCCTACAATGAGCAGTTCTTC	CSVGGSGEYSYNEQFF
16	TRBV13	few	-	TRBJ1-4	TGTGCCAGCAGCGGACGGGACACCGGAGAAGATGAAAAACTGTTTTTT	CASSGRDTGEDEKLFF